This TCR beta chain emerged from a study of monozygotic twins with inflammatory bowel disease. The germline gives CDR1 SGHRS, CDR2 YFSETQ. This CDR3 spans 14 amino acids. With the 5' RACE reads reprocessed, TCRdb shows one record per CDR3 protein and no DNA. Its table records about 160,000 distinct CDR3 sequences. Sequenced input: blood. The chain uses TRBV5-1 and TRBJ2-7; the TCRdb D gene call, TRBD1, has no DNA to confirm it. This TCR was sampled from a human donor with ulcerative colitis or Crohn's disease, or a healthy co-twin of an affected twin (not recorded which). This CDR3 reads CASSPGLPGYEQYF.